Shown below are 23 T cell receptor beta chains from a single sample sequenced in a study of response to subunit inactivated influenza vaccine. MiXCR was run by TCRdb on the RT-PCR reads, yielding one entry per CDR3 protein. The repertoire holds a few hundred thousand distinct CDR3 sequences, 14% seen once, with around 10% in the top ten. Sequences were derived from PBMCs from blood, sampled less than 13 days after vaccination. These receptors all come from a man aged 50-60 years who received an inactivated influenza vaccine.

The V and J genes are TRBV6-2 or TRBV6-3 and TRBJ2-1; D not resolved. Trimming pared 0 bases from V and 0 bases from J, leaving 9 bases between. Germline values: CDR1 MNHEY, CDR2 SVGEGT. The CDR3 runs 16 residues. The CDR3 sequence: CASSYSRRFSYNEQFF. CDR3 in DNA: TGTGCCAGCAGTTACTCTCGCAGGTTCTCCTACAATGAGCAGTTCTTC.

This clonotype has at least ten counts. CDR3 sequence reads: CSAREGQRPEAFF. DNA of the CDR3: TGCAGTGCTAGAGAGGGACAGCGGCCTGAAGCTTTCTTT. The chain links TRBV20-1 to TRBJ1-1, with 7 positions matching TRBD1. CDR1 and CDR2 from the germline V gene are DFQATT and SNEGSKA (reference sequence). The junction had 4 bases not matched to a gene; V was cut back by 0 bases and J by 6 bases. The CDR3 runs to 13 residues.

The genes are TRBV2 and TRBJ2-7, with 9 bases that match TRBD1. The trim removed 6 bases at V and 3 bases at J, leaving 3 bases unmatched. The CDR3 spans 13 residues. The germline CDR1 and CDR2 sequences are SNHLY and FYNNEI. The CDR3 reads CASREDRGYEQYF. For the CDR3, the DNA is TGTGCCAGCAGAGAGGACAGGGGCTACGAGCAGTACTTC.

The J gene is TRBJ2-1, the V gene TRBV6-2 or TRBV6-3; TRBD1 might be the D (5 bases). CDR1 and CDR2 from the germline V gene are MNHEY and SVGEGT. V lost 7 bases to trimming and J lost 3 bases, with 13 bases between them. This CDR3 region has 14 residues. CDR3 DNA sequence: TGTGCCAGCACCTCAGGGATAGACTACAATGAGCAGTTCTTC. It specifies CASTSGIDYNEQFF.

This clonotype was picked up a small number of times. The genes are TRBV7-9 and TRBJ1-1, with no clear D. Germline CDR1 is SEHNR and CDR2 is FQNEAQ (reference sequence). Trimming shortened V by 5 bases and J by 1 base, and 14 bases separated the two germline ends. The CDR3 sequence is 15 residues long. The CDR3 region has the DNA TGTGCCAGCAGCCCACTCTTAGGTGCGAACACTGAAGCTTTCTTT. This codes for CASSPLLGANTEAFF.

Ten or more counts support this clonotype. The chain recombines TRBV3-1 with TRBJ1-5; D is possibly TRBD1 (5 bases). The CDR3 has 15 amino acids. Between the trimmed V and J ends, which lost 1 base and 1 base, there was a span of 8 bases. Germline V gives CDR1 LGHDT, CDR2 YNNKEL (reference sequence). CDR3 in DNA: TGTGCCAGCAGCCAAGGAGGGGCGAGCAATCAGCCCCAGCATTTT. Translated, it gives CASSQGGASNQPQHF. The full variable domain, completed using reference TRBV3-1 and TRBJ1-5, is DTAVSQTPKYLVTQMGNDKSIKCEQNLGHDTMYWYKQDSKKFLKIMFSYNNKELIINETVPNRFSPKSPDKAHLNLHINSLELGDSAVYFCASSQGGASNQPQHFGDGTRLSIL.

The chain employs TRBV18 and TRBJ2-5; D remains ambiguous. The CDR3 spans 15 residues. The germline V gene encodes CDR1 KGHSH and CDR2 LQKENI. The V end was cut by 0 bases, the J end by 1 base, with 9 bases between. CDR3 residues: CASSPPLGRQETQYF. Written as DNA, the CDR3 is TGTGCCAGCTCACCACCTCTCGGCCGCCAAGAGACCCAGTACTTC.

This sequence joins TRBV7-2 and TRBJ2-5; D is perhaps TRBD1 or TRBD2 (5 bases each). The CDR3 is 15 residues long. Germline V gene data show CDR1 as SGHTA and CDR2 as FQGNSA. The ends were cut back, 5 bases at V and 0 bases at J, with 13 bases in the middle. CDR3 bases: TGTGCCAGCAGCAAGGGGTCGGGATACCAAGAGACCCAGTACTTC. Protein sequence: CASSKGSGYQETQYF.

The table lists this clonotype with a few counts. This sequence joins TRBV7-8 and TRBJ1-4; TRBD1 matches 9 bases. Trimming cost V 2 bases and J 8 bases; bases outside gene matches: 6. Germline assignment: CDR1 SGHVS and CDR2 FQNEAQ. The CDR3 spans 15 residues. The CDR3 DNA sequence: TGTGCCAGCAGCTTAAGGGACAGGGTTGAGGAAAAACTGTTTTTT. Its translation is CASSLRDRVEEKLFF.

V is TRBV5-1 and J is TRBJ2-3; weak D call: TRBD1 (6 bases). The CDR3 sequence is 17 residues long. Trimming shortened V by 1 base and J by 2 bases, and 17 bases separated the two germline ends. Germline CDR1 SGHRS, CDR2 YFSETQ. This CDR3 reads CASSLSSTGTATDTQYF. For the CDR3, the DNA is TGCGCCAGCAGCTTGTCTTCAACAGGGACGGCCACAGATACGCAGTATTTT. The full variable domain, its missing parts supplied by reference TRBV5-1 and TRBJ2-3, is KAGVTQTPRYLIKTRGQQVTLSCSPISGHRSVSWYQQTPGQGLQFLFEYFSETQRNKGNFPGRFSGRQFSNSRSEMNVSTLELGDSALYLCASSLSSTGTATDTQYFGPGTRLTVL.

The rearrangement links TRBV3-1 to TRBJ2-5; D ambiguous. The V end lost 3 bases, the J end lost 3 bases, and 5 bases lay between the germline ends. Germline CDR1 reads LGHDT; CDR2 reads YNNKEL (reference sequence). The CDR3 sequence is 12 residues long. The CDR3 loop is CASSHLKETQYF. DNA of the CDR3: TGTGCCAGCAGCCACCTTAAAGAGACCCAGTACTTC.

The rearrangement links TRBV11-1 to TRBJ2-2; no clear D gene. CDR3 length equals 14 residues. Germline CDR1 is SGHAT and CDR2 is FQDESV (reference sequence). Trimming left V 7 bases short and J 2 bases short, with 11 bases between. The CDR3 nucleotides read TGTGCCAGCATACGAACAGACAACACCGGGGAGCTGTTTTTT. Its protein product is CASIRTDNTGELFF. Looking up the rest from reference TRBV11-1 and TRBJ2-2 gives the full variable domain: EAEVAQSPRYKITEKSQAVAFWCDPISGHATLYWYRQILGQGPELLVQFQDESVVDDSQLPKDRFSAERLKGVDSTLKIQPAELGDSAMYLCASIRTDNTGELFFGEGSRLTVL.

The chain links TRBV2 to TRBJ2-2; D possibly corresponds to TRBD1 (6 bases). Trimming took 7 bases from V and 4 from J, leaving 16 bases between them. Germline CDR1 and CDR2: SNHLY and FYNNEI. The CDR3 is 15 amino acids. The CDR3 loop reads CASTILQGTTGELFF. The CDR3 DNA follows: TGTGCCAGCACCATCCTTCAGGGGACCACCGGGGAGCTGTTTTTT. Full variable domain (rest looked up from reference TRBV2 and TRBJ2-2): EPEVTQTPSHQVTQMGQEVILRCVPISNHLYFYWYRQILGQKVEFLVSFYNNEISEKSEIFDDQFSVERPDGSNFTLKIRSTKLEDSAMYFCASTILQGTTGELFFGEGSRLTVL.

There are a few counts of this clonotype. The gene calls are TRBV28 and TRBJ2-3, with D possibly matching TRBD2 (6 bases). The CDR3 spans 14 residues. Germline V lookup: CDR1 MDHEN, CDR2 SYDVKM. V dropped 1 base and J dropped 6 bases, with 11 bases sitting between them. CDR3 coding DNA: TGTGCCAGCAGTTTATATGGGGGGTTGGATACGCAGTATTTT. The encoded protein is CASSLYGGLDTQYF.

V is TRBV12-3 or TRBV12-4 and J is TRBJ2-5; 7 nucleotides line up with TRBD1. V dropped 5 bases and J dropped 5; count of bases not matched to a gene: 8. The CDR3 sequence is 14 residues long. The CDR3 coding sequence is TGTGCCAGCAGTCCGGGACAGAGGGGGGAGACCCAGTACTTC. As protein: CASSPGQRGETQYF.

The sample holds many counts of this clonotype. The gene calls are TRBV28 and TRBJ2-7, with a tentative D call TRBD1 (5 bases). The V and J ends lost 6 bases and 2 bases respectively, with 11 bases between them. CDR3 size: 13 residues. The V gene's germline CDR1 is MDHEN and CDR2 SYDVKM. The CDR3 loop is CASSLTGPYEQYF. The DNA for the CDR3 is TGTGCCAGCAGCTTAACAGGTCCCTACGAGCAGTACTTC.

The chain uses TRBV20-1 and TRBJ1-4; TRBD1 matches 9 bases. The CDR3 sequence is 18 residues long. Germline assignment: CDR1 DFQATT and CDR2 SNEGSKA (reference sequence). Trimming cost V 5 bases and J 7 bases; bases outside gene matches: 20. Here the CDR3 DNA reads TGCAGTGCTTCGGGAGGGGGGACGGGACAGGGATGGGGTGAAAAACTGTTTTTT. Its translation is CSASGGGTGQGWGEKLFF.

V and J are TRBV5-1 and TRBJ2-1; tentatively, D is TRBD1 (6 bases). The CDR3 is 15 amino acids. CDR1 is SGHRS, CDR2 YFSETQ, per germline. Trimming took 2 bases from V and 8 from J, leaving 17 bases between them. CDR3 protein: CASSFPTGKVDEQFF. CDR3 in DNA: TGCGCCAGCAGCTTCCCTACAGGGAAGGTCGATGAGCAGTTCTTC. The complete variable domain, with remaining parts taken from reference TRBV5-1 and TRBJ2-1, reads KAGVTQTPRYLIKTRGQQVTLSCSPISGHRSVSWYQQTPGQGLQFLFEYFSETQRNKGNFPGRFSGRQFSNSRSEMNVSTLELGDSALYLCASSFPTGKVDEQFFGPGTRLTVL.

This chain joins TRBV29-1 and TRBJ2-3; TRBD1 agrees at 9 bases. V trimming: 6 bases; J trimming: 2 bases; junction bases outside the gene matches: 6. CDR3 length: 14 residues. Germline V gene sequence: CDR1 SQVTM, CDR2 ANQGSEA. CDR3 in DNA: TGCAGCGTAACAGGGGGCCCTATCACAGATACGCAGTATTTT. Protein sequence: CSVTGGPITDTQYF.

This clonotype appeared many times. The CDR3 region is CASSQTEGDRGRIETQYF. CDR3 nucleotides: TGCGCCAGCAGCCAAACGGAGGGGGACAGGGGGCGGATCGAGACCCAGTACTTC. The chain is built from TRBV4-1 and TRBJ2-5, with 12 bases lining up with TRBD1. In germline, CDR1 is MGHRA, CDR2 YSYEKL. V shed 2 bases, J shed 5 bases, and the junction held 12 bases outside the gene matches. There are 18 residues in the CDR3.

This clonotype has a handful of counts. The gene calls are TRBV29-1 and TRBJ2-3; D unresolved. CDR3 size: 13 residues. V lost 7 bases and J 2 bases, leaving 13 bases between the germline ends. From germline, CDR1 is SQVTM and CDR2 ANQGSEA. DNA for the CDR3: TGCAGCGCCACGGGCAGAGCCACAGATACGCAGTATTTT. Protein product: CSATGRATDTQYF.

This chain links TRBV4-2 with TRBJ2-5; D possibly corresponds to TRBD1 (6 bases). The CDR3 sequence is 16 residues long. V shed 1 base and J shed 7 bases, with 19 bases lying between them. Germline loops: CDR1 LGHNA, CDR2 YNFKEQ. The CDR3 is CASSQGLLNRGGTQYF. CDR3 DNA sequence: TGTGCCAGCAGCCAAGGGCTACTAAATCGAGGGGGGACCCAGTACTTC.

V usage is TRBV7-9 and J usage is TRBJ2-5; no clear D. Germline V lookup: CDR1 SEHNR, CDR2 FQNEAQ (reference sequence). The CDR3 runs to 11 residues. The ends were cut back, 9 bases at V and 2 bases at J, with 7 bases in the middle. The CDR3 nucleotides are TGTGCCAGTAATCCACAAGAGACCCAGTACTTC. This gives the protein CASNPQETQYF.